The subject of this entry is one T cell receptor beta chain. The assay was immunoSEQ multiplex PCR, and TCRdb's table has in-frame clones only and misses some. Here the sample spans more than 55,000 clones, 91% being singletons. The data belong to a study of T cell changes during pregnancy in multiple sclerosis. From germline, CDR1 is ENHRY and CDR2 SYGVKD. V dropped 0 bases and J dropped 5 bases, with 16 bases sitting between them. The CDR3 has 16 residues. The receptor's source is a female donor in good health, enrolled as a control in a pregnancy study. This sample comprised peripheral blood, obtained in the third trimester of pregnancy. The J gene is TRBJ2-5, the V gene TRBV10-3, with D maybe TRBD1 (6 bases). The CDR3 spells CAISESTRRGPETQYF. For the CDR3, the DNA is TGTGCCATCAGTGAGTCGACTCGCAGGGGACCCGAGACCCAGTACTTC.